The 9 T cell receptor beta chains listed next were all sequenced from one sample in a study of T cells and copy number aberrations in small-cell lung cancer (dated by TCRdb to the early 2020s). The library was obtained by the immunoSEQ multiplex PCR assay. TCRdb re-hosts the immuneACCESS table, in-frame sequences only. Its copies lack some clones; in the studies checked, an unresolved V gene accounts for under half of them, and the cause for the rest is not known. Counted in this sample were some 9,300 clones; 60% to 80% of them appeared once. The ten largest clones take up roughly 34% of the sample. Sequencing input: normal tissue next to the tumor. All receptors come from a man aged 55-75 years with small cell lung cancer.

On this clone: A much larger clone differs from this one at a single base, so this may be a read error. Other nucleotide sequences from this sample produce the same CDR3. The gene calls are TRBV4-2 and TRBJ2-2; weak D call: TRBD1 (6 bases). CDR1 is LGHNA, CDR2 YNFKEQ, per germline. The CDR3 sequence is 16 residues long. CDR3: CASSQEAPQGSGELFF. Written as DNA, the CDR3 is TGTGCCAGCAGCCAAGAAGCCCCACAGGGCTCCGGGGAACTGTTTTTT.

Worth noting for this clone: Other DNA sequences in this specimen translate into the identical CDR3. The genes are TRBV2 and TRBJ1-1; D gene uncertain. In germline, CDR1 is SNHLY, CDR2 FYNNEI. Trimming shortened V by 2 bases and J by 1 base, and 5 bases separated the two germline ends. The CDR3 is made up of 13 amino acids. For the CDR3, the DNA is TGTGCCAGCAGTGAATTAGAGAACACTGAAGCTTTCTTT. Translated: CASSELENTEAFF.

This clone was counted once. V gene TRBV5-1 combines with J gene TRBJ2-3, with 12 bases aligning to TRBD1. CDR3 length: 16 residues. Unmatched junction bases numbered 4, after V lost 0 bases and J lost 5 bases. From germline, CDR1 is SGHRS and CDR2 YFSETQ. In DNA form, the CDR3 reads TGCGCCAGCAGCTTGGAGGGACAGGGGGCAAGAGATACGCAGTATTTT. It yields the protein CASSLEGQGARDTQYF.

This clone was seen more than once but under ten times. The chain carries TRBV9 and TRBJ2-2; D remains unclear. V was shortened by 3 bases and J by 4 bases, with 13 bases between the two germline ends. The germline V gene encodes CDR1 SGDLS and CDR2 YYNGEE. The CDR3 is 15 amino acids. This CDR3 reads CASSGRTRSTGELFF. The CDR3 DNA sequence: TGTGCCAGCAGCGGCCGGACCCGTTCCACCGGGGAGCTGTTTTTT.

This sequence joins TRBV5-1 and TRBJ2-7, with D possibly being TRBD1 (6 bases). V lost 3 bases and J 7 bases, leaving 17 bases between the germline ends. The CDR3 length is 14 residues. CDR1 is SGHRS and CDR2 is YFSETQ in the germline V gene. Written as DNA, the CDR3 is TGCGCCAGCAGCTATACCGGGACACCAGGGGAGCAGTACTTC. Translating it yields CASSYTGTPGEQYF.

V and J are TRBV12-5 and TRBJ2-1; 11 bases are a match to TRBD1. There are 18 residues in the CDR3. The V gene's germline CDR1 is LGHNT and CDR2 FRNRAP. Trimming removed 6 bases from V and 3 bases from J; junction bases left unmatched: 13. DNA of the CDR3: TGTGCTAGTGGGAGGACAGGGGGCTGGCGGGACCTCTACAATGAGCAGTTCTTC. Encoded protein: CASGRTGGWRDLYNEQFF.

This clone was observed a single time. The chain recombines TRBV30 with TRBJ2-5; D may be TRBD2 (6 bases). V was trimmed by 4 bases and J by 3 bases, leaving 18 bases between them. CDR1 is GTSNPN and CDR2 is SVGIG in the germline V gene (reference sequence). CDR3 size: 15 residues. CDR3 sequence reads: CAWNPTGSSKETQYF. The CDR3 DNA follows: TGTGCCTGGAATCCTACCGGGAGCTCGAAAGAGACCCAGTACTTC.

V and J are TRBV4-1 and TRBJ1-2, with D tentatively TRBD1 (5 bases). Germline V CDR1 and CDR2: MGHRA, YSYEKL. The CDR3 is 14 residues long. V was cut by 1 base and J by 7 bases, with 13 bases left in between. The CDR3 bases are TGCGCCAGCAGCCAAGGAGCAGGGAGTTTTGGCTACACCTTC. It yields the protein CASSQGAGSFGYTF.

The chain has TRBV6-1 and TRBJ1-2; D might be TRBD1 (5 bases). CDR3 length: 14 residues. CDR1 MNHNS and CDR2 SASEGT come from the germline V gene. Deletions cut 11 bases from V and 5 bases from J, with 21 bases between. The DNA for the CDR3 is TGTGCCGGCCGGGGTTGGGGCGACTTGTATGGCTACACCTTC. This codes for CAGRGWGDLYGYTF.